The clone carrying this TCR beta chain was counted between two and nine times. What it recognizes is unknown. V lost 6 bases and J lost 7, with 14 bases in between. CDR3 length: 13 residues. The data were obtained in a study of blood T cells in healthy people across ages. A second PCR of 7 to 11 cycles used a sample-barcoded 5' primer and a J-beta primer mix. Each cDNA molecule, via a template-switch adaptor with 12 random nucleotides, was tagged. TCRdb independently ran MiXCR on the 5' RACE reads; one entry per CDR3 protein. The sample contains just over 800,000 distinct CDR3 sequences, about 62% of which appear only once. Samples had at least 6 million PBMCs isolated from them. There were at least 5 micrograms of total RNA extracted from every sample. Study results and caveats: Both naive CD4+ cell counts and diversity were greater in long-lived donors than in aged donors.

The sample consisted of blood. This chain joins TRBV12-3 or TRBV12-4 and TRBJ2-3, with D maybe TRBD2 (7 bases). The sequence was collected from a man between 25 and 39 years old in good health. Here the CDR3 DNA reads TGTGCCAGCAGCCCGGCGGGGGCCTATACGCAGTATTTT. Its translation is CASSPAGAYTQYF.